This TCR beta chain appears in the sequencing data of a study of blood T cells in healthy people across ages. The second PCR ran about 6 to 12 cycles with a sample-barcoded 5' primer and J-beta primers. Paired-end reads containing CDR3 totaled no fewer than 2.5 million for each sample. TCRdb analysed the 5' RACE reads with MiXCR anew, one entry per CDR3 protein. The sample lists 1.5 million to 2 million distinct CDR3 sequences; about two fifths were seen once. Trimming shortened V by 0 bases and J by 2 bases, and 12 bases separated the two germline ends. The length of the CDR3 is 16 residues. Germline V lookup: CDR1 SGDLS, CDR2 YYNGEE. There are a few counts of this clonotype.

The rearrangement joins TRBV9 to TRBJ2-1; D is perhaps TRBD1 or TRBD2 (5 bases each). The clonotype comes from a human donor in good health. The specimen was blood. CDR3 DNA sequence: TGTGCCAGCAGCGTAGGGGGGTCTGGGACCTACAATGAGCAGTTCTTC. Its translation: CASSVGGSGTYNEQFF.